The 12 T cell receptor beta chains reported below all come from one sample, sequenced in a study of T cell responses to AZD1222 COVID-19 vaccine. This table comes from immunoSEQ multiplex PCR, and its TCRdb copy is limited to in-frame clones, with some not included. There are 250,000 to 300,000 clones in the sample; almost 95% occur only once, and about 0.5% lies in the top ten. The sequences come from peripheral blood, collected 28 days after the second AZD1222 dose. The receptors were sampled from an adult who received the AZD1222 COVID-19 vaccine.

Here the CDR3 reads CASSLSGGHEKLFF. The CDR3 DNA sequence: TGTGCCAGCAGTTTATCGGGGGGCCATGAAAAACTGTTTTTT. The chain is built from TRBV28 and TRBJ1-4; tentative D call: TRBD1 (6 bases). Germline lookup yields CDR1 MDHEN and CDR2 SYDVKM. The V end lost 1 base, the J end lost 6 bases, and 9 bases lay between the germline ends. CDR3 size: 14 residues.

J is TRBJ2-4 and V is TRBV15, with 8 positions matching TRBD2. Germline CDR1 and CDR2: LNHNV and YYDKDF (reference sequence). J was trimmed by 1 base and V by 2 bases; bases with no gene match: 7. This CDR3 spans 17 amino acids. This chain's CDR3 is CATSRTWAGGAKNIQYF. The DNA for the CDR3 is TGTGCCACCAGCAGAACCTGGGCGGGGGGCGCCAAAAACATTCAGTACTTC.

The chain joins TRBV10-1 to TRBJ2-1; perhaps TRBD1 as D (7 bases). The V end was cut by 5 bases, the J end by 9 bases, with 17 bases between. This CDR3 has 14 amino acids. Per the germline V gene, CDR1 is WNHNN and CDR2 is SYGVQD (reference sequence). The CDR3 is CASSISRGVGEQFF. CDR3 coding DNA: TGCGCCAGCAGTATCTCCAGGGGGGTGGGTGAGCAGTTCTTC.

The chain uses TRBV28 and TRBJ2-5, with D possibly TRBD2 on 6 matching bases. The CDR3 has 16 residues. Germline V gene data show CDR1 as MDHEN and CDR2 as SYDVKM. The V gene lost 5 bases and the J gene lost 2 bases, with 18 bases spanning the gap. The CDR3 sequence is CASSASPGGGQETQYF. The CDR3 coding sequence is TGTGCCAGCAGTGCCTCCCCCGGGGGAGGTCAAGAGACCCAGTACTTC.

The table lists this clone with a few counts. This chain uses TRBV7-9 with TRBJ2-2; maybe TRBD2 (5 bases). Germline loops: CDR1 SEHNR, CDR2 FQNEAQ (reference sequence). The CDR3 length is 15 residues. V was trimmed by 4 bases and J by 7 bases, leaving 16 bases between them. The CDR3 nucleotides are TGTGCCAGCAGCTCCGATCGGGGAGCGGTCGGGGAGCTGTTTTTT. It codes for CASSSDRGAVGELFF.

DNA for the CDR3: TGTGCCAGCAGCTTGGAGTACGCAGGGGTTCACACCGGGGAGCTGTTTTTT. This encodes CASSLEYAGVHTGELFF. The rearrangement joins TRBV5-4 to TRBJ2-2; maybe TRBD1 (6 bases). Germline CDR1 SGHNT, CDR2 YYREEE (reference sequence). Trimming removed 0 bases from V and 3 bases from J, with 15 bases in between. This CDR3 region has 17 residues.

This chain connects TRBV19 to TRBJ1-4; D possibly corresponds to TRBD1 (6 bases). There are 12 residues in the CDR3. V lost 5 bases to trimming and J lost 11 bases, with 12 bases between them. Germline V gene sequence: CDR1 LNHDA, CDR2 SQIVND (reference sequence). DNA of the CDR3: TGTGCCAGTAGTCCCCGGGACACTAAACTGTTTTTT. It yields the protein CASSPRDTKLFF.

The rearrangement links TRBV14 to TRBJ2-4, with D perhaps being TRBD1 or TRBD2 (5 bases each). There are 14 residues in the CDR3. The germline V gene encodes CDR1 SGHDN and CDR2 FVKESK. Trimming left V 3 bases short and J 6 bases short, with 12 bases between. This CDR3 is CASSQTGRGNIQYF. The DNA of the CDR3 is TGTGCCAGCAGCCAGACGGGGCGAGGAAACATTCAGTACTTC.

The chain joins TRBV28 to TRBJ1-2; D is unclear. CDR1 and CDR2 (germline): MDHEN, SYDVKM. V was shortened by 10 bases and J by 1 base, with 10 bases between the two germline ends. CDR3 length: 12 residues. The chain's CDR3 is CATGSFNYGYTF. The CDR3 coding sequence is TGTGCCACGGGCAGCTTTAACTATGGCTACACCTTC.

The V gene is TRBV2, the J gene TRBJ1-2; possibly TRBD1 for D (6 bases). Trimming shortened V by 7 bases and J by 8 bases, and 14 bases separated the two germline ends. The germline V gene has CDR1 SNHLY and CDR2 FYNNEI. This CDR3 comprises 12 residues. The CDR3: CASKGEGDGYTF. DNA of the CDR3: TGTGCCAGCAAGGGGGAGGGGGACGGCTACACCTTC.

This chain connects TRBV18 to TRBJ2-1; the match to TRBD1 covers 8 bases. Germline V gene lookup returns CDR1 KGHSH and CDR2 LQKENI. This CDR3 contains 15 residues. The J segment lost 3 bases and the V segment lost 6 bases, leaving 7 bases of the junction unmatched. The CDR3 is CASSYRDRIYNEQFF. The CDR3 coding sequence is TGTGCCAGCTCCTACCGGGACAGGATCTACAATGAGCAGTTCTTC.

The J gene is TRBJ2-5, the V gene TRBV23-1; D is tentatively TRBD1 or TRBD2 (6 bases each). TRBV23-1 is an ORF, and what it does is uncertain. Trimming took 4 bases from V and 2 from J, leaving 14 bases between them. The CDR3 runs 15 residues. The CDR3 reads CASSPRQGRQETQYF. The CDR3 DNA reads TGCGCCAGCAGTCCCAGGCAGGGGAGGCAAGAGACCCAGTACTTC.